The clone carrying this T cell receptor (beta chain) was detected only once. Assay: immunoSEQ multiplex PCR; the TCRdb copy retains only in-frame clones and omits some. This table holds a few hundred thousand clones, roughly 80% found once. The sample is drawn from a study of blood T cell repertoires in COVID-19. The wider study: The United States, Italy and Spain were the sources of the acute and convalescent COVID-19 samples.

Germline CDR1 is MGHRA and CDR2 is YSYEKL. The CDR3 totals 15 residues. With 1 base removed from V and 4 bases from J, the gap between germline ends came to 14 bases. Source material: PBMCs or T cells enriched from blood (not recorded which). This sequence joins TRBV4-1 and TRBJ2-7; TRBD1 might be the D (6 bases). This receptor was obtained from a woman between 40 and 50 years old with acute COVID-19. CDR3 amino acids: CASSQAQDRRYEQYF. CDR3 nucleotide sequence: TGCGCCAGCAGCCAAGCCCAAGACAGGCGATACGAGCAGTACTTC.